Described below is a single T cell receptor beta chain sequence and its context. This entry belongs to a study of cytomegalovirus exposure and HLA in healthy donors. The overall study: A prior analysis found some 110 million unique TCR beta sequences from around 180 million T cells.

Vbeta (60) and Jbeta (13) primers were used in the PCR. This table comes from immunoSEQ multiplex PCR, and its TCRdb copy is limited to in-frame clones, with some not included. The sample has about 150,000 clones, less than 10% seen once. The CDR3 extends over 13 amino acids. Germline-derived CDR1 and CDR2 are MNHNY and SVGAGI (reference sequence). J was trimmed by 13 bases and V by 7 bases; bases with no gene match: 13. The specimen sequenced was PBMCs. The V gene is TRBV6-6, the J gene TRBJ2-1; 7 bases align to TRBD1. The sequence was collected from a male donor in good health and CMV-seronegative. This CDR3 is CASTSVLDRAQFF. CDR3 in DNA: TGTGCCAGCACCTCTGTCCTAGACAGGGCCCAGTTCTTC.